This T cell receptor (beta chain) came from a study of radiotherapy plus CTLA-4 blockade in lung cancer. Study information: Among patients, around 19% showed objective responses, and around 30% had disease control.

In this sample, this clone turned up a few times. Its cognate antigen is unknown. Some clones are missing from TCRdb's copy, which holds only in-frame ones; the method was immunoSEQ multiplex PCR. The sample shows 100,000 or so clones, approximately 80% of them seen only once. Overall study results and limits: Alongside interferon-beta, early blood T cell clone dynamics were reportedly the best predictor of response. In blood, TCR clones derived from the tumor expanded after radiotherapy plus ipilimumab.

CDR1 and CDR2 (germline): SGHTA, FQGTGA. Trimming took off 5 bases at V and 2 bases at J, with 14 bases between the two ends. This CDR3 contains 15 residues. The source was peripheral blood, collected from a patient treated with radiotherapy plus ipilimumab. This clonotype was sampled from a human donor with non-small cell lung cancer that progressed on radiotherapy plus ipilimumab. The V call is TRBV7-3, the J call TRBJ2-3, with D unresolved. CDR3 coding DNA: TGTGCCAGCAGCCTCGGGTTATACGCCACAGATACGCAGTATTTT. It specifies CASSLGLYATDTQYF.